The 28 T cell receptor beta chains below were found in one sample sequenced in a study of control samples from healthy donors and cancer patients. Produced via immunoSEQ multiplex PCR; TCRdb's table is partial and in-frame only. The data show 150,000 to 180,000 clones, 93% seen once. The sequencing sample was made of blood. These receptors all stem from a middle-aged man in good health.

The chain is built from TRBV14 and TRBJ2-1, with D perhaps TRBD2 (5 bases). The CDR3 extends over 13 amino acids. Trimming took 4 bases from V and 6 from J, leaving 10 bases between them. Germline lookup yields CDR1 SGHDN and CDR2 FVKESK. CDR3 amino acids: CASSPGLTNEQFF. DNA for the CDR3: TGTGCCAGCAGCCCCGGACTCACCAATGAGCAGTTCTTC.

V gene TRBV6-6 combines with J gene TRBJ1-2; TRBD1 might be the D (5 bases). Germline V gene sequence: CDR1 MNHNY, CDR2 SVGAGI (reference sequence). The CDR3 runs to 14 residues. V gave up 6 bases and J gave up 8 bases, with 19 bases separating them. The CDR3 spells CASSSGHQKNGYTF. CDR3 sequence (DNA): TGTGCCAGCAGCTCCGGACACCAAAAGAACGGCTACACCTTC.

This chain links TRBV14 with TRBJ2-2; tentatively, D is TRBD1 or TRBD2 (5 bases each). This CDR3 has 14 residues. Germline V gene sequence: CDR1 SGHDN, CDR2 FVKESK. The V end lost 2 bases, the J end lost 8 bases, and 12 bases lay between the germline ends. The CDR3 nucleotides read TGTGCCAGCAGCCAATCGAGAGGGGTAGGGGAGCTGTTTTTT. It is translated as CASSQSRGVGELFF.

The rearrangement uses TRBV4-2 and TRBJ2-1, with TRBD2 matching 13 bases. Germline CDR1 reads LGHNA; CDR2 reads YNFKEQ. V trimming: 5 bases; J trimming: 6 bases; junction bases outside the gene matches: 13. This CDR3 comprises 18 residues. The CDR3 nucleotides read TGTGCCAGCAGCGCCCGACTAGCGGGAGGTCCCGGGCCCAATGAGCAGTTCTTC. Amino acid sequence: CASSARLAGGPGPNEQFF.

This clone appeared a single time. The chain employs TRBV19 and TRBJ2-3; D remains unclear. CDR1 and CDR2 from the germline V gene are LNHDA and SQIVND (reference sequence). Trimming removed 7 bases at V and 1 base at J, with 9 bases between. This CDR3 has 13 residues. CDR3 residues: CASKNQGTDTQYF. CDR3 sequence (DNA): TGTGCCAGTAAAAACCAGGGCACAGATACGCAGTATTTT.

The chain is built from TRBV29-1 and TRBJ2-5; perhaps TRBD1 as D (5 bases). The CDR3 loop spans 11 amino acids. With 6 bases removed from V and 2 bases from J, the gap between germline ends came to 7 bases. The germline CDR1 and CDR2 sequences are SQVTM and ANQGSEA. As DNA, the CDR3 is TGCAGCGTGGACACTCAAGAGACCCAGTACTTC. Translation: CSVDTQETQYF.

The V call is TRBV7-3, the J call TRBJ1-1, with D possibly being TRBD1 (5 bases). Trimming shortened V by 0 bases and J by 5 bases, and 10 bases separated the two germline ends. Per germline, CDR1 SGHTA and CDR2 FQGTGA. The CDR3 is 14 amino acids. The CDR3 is CASSLTQGSTEAFF. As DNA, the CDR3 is TGTGCCAGCAGCTTAACTCAGGGTTCGACTGAAGCTTTCTTT.

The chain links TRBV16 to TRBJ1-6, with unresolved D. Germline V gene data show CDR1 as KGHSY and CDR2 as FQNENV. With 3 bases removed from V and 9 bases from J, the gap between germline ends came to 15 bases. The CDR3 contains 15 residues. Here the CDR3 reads CASSHEGTRSSPLHF. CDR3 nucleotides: TGTGCCAGCAGCCACGAGGGTACCCGAAGTTCACCCCTCCACTTT.

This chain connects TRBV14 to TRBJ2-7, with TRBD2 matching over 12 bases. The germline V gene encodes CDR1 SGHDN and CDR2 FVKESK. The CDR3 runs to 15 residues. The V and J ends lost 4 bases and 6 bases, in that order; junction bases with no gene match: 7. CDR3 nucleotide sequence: TGTGCCAGCAGCCGGACTAGCGGGAACAGCGGCGAGCAGTACTTC. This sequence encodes CASSRTSGNSGEQYF.

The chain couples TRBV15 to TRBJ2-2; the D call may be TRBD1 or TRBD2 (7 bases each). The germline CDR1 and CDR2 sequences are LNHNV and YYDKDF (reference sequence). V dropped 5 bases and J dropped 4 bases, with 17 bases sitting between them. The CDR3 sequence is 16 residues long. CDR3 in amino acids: CATSAGGGIITGELFF. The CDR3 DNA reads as TGTGCCACCAGCGCAGGGGGAGGGATAATCACCGGGGAGCTGTTTTTT. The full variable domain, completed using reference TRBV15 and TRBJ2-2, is DAMVIQNPRYQVTQFGKPVTLSCSQTLNHNVMYWYQQKSSQAPKLLFHYYDKDFNNEADTPDNFQSRRPNTSFCFLDIRSPGLGDTAMYLCATSAGGGIITGELFFGEGSRLTVL.

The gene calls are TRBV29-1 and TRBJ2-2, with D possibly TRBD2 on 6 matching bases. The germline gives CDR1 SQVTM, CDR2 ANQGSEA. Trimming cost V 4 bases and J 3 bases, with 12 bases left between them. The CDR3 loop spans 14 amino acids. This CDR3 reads CSVGPGEDTGELFF. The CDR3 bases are TGCAGCGTTGGTCCCGGGGAGGACACCGGGGAGCTGTTTTTT.

CDR3 sequence reads: CASSLGDYKRQQYF. The CDR3 nucleotides read TGTGCCAGCAGCTTAGGGGACTATAAAAGGCAGCAGTACTTC. This sequence joins TRBV7-2 and TRBJ2-7; 7 bases map to TRBD2. The CDR3 has 14 amino acids. Germline trimming cut 1 base from V and 8 bases from J; bases unmatched to any gene: 8. Per germline, CDR1 SGHTA and CDR2 FQGNSA.

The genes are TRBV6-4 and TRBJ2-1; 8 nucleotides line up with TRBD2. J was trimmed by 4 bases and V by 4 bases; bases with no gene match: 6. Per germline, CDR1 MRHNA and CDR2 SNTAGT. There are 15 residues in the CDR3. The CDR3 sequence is CASSVREGHYNEQFF. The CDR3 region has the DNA TGTGCCAGCAGTGTTCGGGAGGGCCATTACAATGAGCAGTTCTTC.

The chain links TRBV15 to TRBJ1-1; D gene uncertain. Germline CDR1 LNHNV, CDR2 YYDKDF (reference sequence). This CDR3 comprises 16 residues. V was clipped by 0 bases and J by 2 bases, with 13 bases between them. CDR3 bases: TGTGCCACCAGCAGAGACCCGCGGGGTCGTAACACTGAAGCTTTCTTT. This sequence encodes CATSRDPRGRNTEAFF.

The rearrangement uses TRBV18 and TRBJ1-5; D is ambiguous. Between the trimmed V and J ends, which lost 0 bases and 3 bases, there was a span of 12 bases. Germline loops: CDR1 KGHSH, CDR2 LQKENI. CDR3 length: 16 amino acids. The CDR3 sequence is CASSPPSAGHNQPQHF. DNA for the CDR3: TGTGCCAGCTCACCACCGTCGGCAGGCCACAATCAGCCCCAGCATTTT.

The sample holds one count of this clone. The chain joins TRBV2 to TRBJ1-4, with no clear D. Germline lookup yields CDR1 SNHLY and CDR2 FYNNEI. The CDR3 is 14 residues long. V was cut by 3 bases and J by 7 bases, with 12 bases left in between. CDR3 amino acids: CASSDEGRGEKLFF. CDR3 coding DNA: TGTGCCAGCAGTGATGAGGGCAGAGGTGAAAAACTGTTTTTT.

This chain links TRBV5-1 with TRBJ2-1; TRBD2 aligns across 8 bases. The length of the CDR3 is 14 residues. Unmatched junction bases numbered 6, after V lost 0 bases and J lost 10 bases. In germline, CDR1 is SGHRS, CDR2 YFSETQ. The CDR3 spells CASSLETAGAEQFF. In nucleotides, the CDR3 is TGCGCCAGCAGCTTGGAAACAGCGGGAGCCGAGCAGTTCTTC.

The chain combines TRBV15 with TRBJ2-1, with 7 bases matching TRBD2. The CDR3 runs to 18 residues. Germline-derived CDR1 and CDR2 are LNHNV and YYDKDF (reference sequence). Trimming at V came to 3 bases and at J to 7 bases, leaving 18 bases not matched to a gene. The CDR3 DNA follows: TGTGCCACCAGCAGGAGGACCCGAGGTGGGAGGGTGGGGAATGAGCAGTTCTTC. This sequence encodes CATSRRTRGGRVGNEQFF. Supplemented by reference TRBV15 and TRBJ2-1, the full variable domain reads DAMVIQNPRYQVTQFGKPVTLSCSQTLNHNVMYWYQQKSSQAPKLLFHYYDKDFNNEADTPDNFQSRRPNTSFCFLDIRSPGLGDTAMYLCATSRRTRGGRVGNEQFFGPGTRLTVL.

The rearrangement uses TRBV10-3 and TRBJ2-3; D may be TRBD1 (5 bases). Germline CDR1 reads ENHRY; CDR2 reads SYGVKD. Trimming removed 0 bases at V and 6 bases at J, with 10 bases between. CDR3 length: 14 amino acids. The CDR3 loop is CAISESARGDTQYF. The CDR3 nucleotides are TGTGCCATCAGTGAGTCCGCAAGGGGCGATACGCAGTATTTT.

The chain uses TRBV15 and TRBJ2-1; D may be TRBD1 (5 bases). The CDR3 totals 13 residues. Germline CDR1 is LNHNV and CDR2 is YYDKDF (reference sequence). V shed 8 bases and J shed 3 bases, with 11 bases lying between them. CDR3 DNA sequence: TGTGCCACCGGGCAGGGCAACTACAATGAGCAGTTCTTC. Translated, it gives CATGQGNYNEQFF. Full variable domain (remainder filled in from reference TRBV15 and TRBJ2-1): DAMVIQNPRYQVTQFGKPVTLSCSQTLNHNVMYWYQQKSSQAPKLLFHYYDKDFNNEADTPDNFQSRRPNTSFCFLDIRSPGLGDTAMYLCATGQGNYNEQFFGPGTRLTVL.

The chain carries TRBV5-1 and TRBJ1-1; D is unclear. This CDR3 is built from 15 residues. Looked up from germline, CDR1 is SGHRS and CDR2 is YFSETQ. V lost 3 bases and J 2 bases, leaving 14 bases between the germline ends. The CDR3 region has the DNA TGCGCCAGCAGCTACATCGCTGGGGTCAACACTGAAGCTTTCTTT. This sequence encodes CASSYIAGVNTEAFF.

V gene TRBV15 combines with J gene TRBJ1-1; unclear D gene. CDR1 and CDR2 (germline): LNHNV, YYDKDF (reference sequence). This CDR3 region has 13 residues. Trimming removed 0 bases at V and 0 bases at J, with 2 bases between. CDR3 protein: CATSRDMNTEAFF. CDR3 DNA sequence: TGTGCCACCAGCAGAGACATGAACACTGAAGCTTTCTTT.

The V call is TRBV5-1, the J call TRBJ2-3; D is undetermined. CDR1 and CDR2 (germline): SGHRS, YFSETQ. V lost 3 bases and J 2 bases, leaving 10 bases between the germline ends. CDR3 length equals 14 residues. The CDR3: CASSSRPFTDTQYF. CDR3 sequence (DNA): TGCGCCAGCAGCTCCCGGCCCTTCACAGATACGCAGTATTTT. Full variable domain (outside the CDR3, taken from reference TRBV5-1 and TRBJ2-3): KAGVTQTPRYLIKTRGQQVTLSCSPISGHRSVSWYQQTPGQGLQFLFEYFSETQRNKGNFPGRFSGRQFSNSRSEMNVSTLELGDSALYLCASSSRPFTDTQYFGPGTRLTVL.

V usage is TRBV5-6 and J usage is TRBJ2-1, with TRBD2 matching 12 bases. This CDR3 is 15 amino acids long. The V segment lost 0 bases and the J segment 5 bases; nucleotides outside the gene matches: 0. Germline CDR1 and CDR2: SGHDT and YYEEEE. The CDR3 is CASSLGLAGDNEQFF. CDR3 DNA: TGTGCCAGCAGCTTGGGACTAGCGGGAGACAATGAGCAGTTCTTC. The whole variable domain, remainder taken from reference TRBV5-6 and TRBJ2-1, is DAGVTQSPTHLIKTRGQQVTLRCSPKSGHDTVSWYQQALGQGPQFIFQYYEEEERQRGNFPDRFSGHQFPNYSSELNVNALLLGDSALYLCASSLGLAGDNEQFFGPGTRLTVL.

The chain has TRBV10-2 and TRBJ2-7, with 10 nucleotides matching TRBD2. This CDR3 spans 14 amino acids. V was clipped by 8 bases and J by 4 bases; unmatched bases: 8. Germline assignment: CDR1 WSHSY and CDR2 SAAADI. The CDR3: CASGLGLATYEQYF. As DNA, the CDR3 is TGCGCCAGCGGTTTGGGACTAGCGACTTACGAGCAGTACTTC.

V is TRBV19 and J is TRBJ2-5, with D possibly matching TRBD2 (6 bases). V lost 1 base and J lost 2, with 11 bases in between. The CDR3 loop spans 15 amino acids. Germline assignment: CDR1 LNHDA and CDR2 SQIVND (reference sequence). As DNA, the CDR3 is TGTGCCAGTAGTATAGCGGGCGGGGTGCAAGAGACCCAGTACTTC. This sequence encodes CASSIAGGVQETQYF.

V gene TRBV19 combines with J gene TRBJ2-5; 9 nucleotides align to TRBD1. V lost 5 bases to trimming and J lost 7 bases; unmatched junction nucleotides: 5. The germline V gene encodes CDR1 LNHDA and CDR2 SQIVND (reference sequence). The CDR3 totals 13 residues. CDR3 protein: CASSLGTGMTQYF. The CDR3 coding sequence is TGTGCCAGTAGTCTGGGGACAGGGATGACCCAGTACTTC.

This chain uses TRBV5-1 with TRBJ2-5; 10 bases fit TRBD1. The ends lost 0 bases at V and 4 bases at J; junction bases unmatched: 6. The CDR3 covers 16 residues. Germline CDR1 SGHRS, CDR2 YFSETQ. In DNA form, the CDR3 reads TGCGCCAGCAGCTTGGAGGGACAGGGGTCGGGAGAGACCCAGTACTTC. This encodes CASSLEGQGSGETQYF.